This passage covers 23 T cell receptor beta chains from one sample sequenced in a study of cytomegalovirus exposure and HLA in healthy donors. The study ran its PCR with 60 Vbeta and 13 Jbeta primers. TCRdb keeps only in-frame clones here, not all; method: immunoSEQ multiplex PCR. Altogether around 170,000 clones are present, roughly 80% being singletons, with the ten largest covering approximately 2.9%. Sequencing used PBMCs. The receptors come from a woman in her forties or fifties in good health and CMV-seropositive.

V is TRBV4-1 and J is TRBJ2-4, with 7 positions matching TRBD2. J gave up 2 bases and V 5 bases, and 9 bases lay outside the gene matches. Germline loops: CDR1 MGHRA, CDR2 YSYEKL. The CDR3 covers 16 residues. The CDR3 DNA reads TGCGCCAGCAGCGAGCAGTGGGGGGGATCCAAAAACATTCAGTACTTC. Its translation is CASSEQWGGSKNIQYF.

The J gene is TRBJ1-2, the V gene TRBV6-5; no firm D call. Germline V gene sequence: CDR1 MNHEY, CDR2 SVGAGI. Trimming took 4 bases from V and 0 from J, leaving 15 bases between them. There are 16 residues in the CDR3. The DNA of the CDR3 is TGTGCCAGCAGTTCGCGGAGATTGGAGACTAACTATGGCTACACCTTC. As protein: CASSSRRLETNYGYTF.

The V gene is TRBV27, the J gene TRBJ2-5; TRBD2 aligns across 8 bases. V was pared by 5 bases and J by 13 bases, with 24 bases of the junction left unmatched. Germline V CDR1 and CDR2: MNHEY, SMNVEV (reference sequence). The CDR3 consists of 17 residues. CDR3 sequence: CASSTRSDGGALSGLYF. The CDR3 coding sequence is TGTGCCAGCAGTACTAGATCCGACGGGGGGGCCTTATCGGGATTGTACTTC.

The chain employs TRBV19 and TRBJ2-6; perhaps TRBD1 as D (5 bases). V was clipped by 4 bases and J by 0 bases, with 13 bases between them. The CDR3 is made up of 17 amino acids. The germline CDR1 and CDR2 sequences are LNHDA and SQIVND (reference sequence). The CDR3 reads CASSKTDSHSGANVLTF. The CDR3 nucleotides are TGTGCCAGTAGTAAAACTGACAGCCACTCTGGGGCCAACGTCCTGACTTTC.

The chain couples TRBV6-1 to TRBJ1-1; D uncertain. V shed 2 bases and J shed 1 base, with 8 bases lying between them. Per the germline V gene, CDR1 is MNHNS and CDR2 is SASEGT. The CDR3 totals 14 residues. The CDR3 bases are TGTGCCAGCAGTGAACCCCTCCCGAACACTGAAGCTTTCTTT. It yields the protein CASSEPLPNTEAFF.

The genes are TRBV30 and TRBJ1-1, with 9 positions matching TRBD1. Germline trimming cut 3 bases from V and 9 bases from J; bases unmatched to any gene: 11. The CDR3 is 14 residues long. The germline gives CDR1 GTSNPN, CDR2 SVGIG (reference sequence). CDR3 loop: CAWRLGQGDRKAFF. The CDR3 DNA reads TGTGCCTGGAGACTGGGACAGGGCGACCGAAAAGCTTTCTTT.

The chain uses TRBV4-2 and TRBJ2-4, with TRBD2 matching over 16 bases. CDR1 and CDR2 from the germline V gene are LGHNA and YNFKEQ. V lost 1 base to trimming and J lost 8 bases; unmatched junction nucleotides: 5. This CDR3 is built from 17 residues. DNA of the CDR3: TGTGCCAGCAGCCAAGGAAGCGGGACTAGCGGGGGGGACATTCAGTACTTC. Translation: CASSQGSGTSGGDIQYF.

The V gene is TRBV5-1, the J gene TRBJ2-5, with a weak D call TRBD2 (5 bases). The V and J ends lost 3 bases and 5 bases respectively, with 11 bases between them. CDR1 and CDR2 from the germline V gene are SGHRS and YFSETQ. The CDR3 consists of 13 residues. The CDR3 DNA reads as TGCGCCAGCAGCTCAACTAGTTTGGAGACCCAGTACTTC. Translating gives CASSSTSLETQYF.

The chain employs TRBV28 and TRBJ1-2; 9 bases fit TRBD1. V shed 8 bases and J 5 bases; nucleotides not matched to a gene: 12. CDR3 length equals 15 residues. Germline V lookup: CDR1 MDHEN, CDR2 SYDVKM. The DNA for the CDR3 is TGTGCCAGCTCGTCGGGGACAGGGAGAAAATATGGCTACACCTTC. Amino acids: CASSSGTGRKYGYTF.

V usage is TRBV28 and J usage is TRBJ2-7, with TRBD1 identical over 8 bases. The trim removed 4 bases at V and 3 bases at J, leaving 2 bases unmatched. This CDR3 is 13 amino acids long. CDR1 and CDR2 (germline): MDHEN, SYDVKM. The CDR3, as DNA: TGTGCCAGCAGTTGGGACAGGAGCTACGAGCAGTACTTC. Protein: CASSWDRSYEQYF.

This clone has more than one count but fewer than ten. J is TRBJ1-2 and V is TRBV2; no clear D. The CDR3 sequence is 14 residues long. V lost 6 bases to trimming and J lost 2 bases, with 13 bases between them. Germline loops: CDR1 SNHLY, CDR2 FYNNEI. DNA for the CDR3: TGTGCCAGCAGCGCTTTCGAAACAAACTATGGCTACACCTTC. Translated, it gives CASSAFETNYGYTF. The full variable domain, its missing parts supplied by reference TRBV2 and TRBJ1-2, is EPEVTQTPSHQVTQMGQEVILRCVPISNHLYFYWYRQILGQKVEFLVSFYNNEISEKSEIFDDQFSVERPDGSNFTLKIRSTKLEDSAMYFCASSAFETNYGYTFGSGTRLTVV.

This chain uses TRBV27 with TRBJ2-3; 8 bases match TRBD2. V shed 5 bases and J 3 bases; nucleotides not matched to a gene: 7. The germline gives CDR1 MNHEY, CDR2 SMNVEV (reference sequence). The CDR3 totals 15 residues. DNA of the CDR3: TGTGCCAGCAGTCCCGCGGCGGGGGGTACAGATACGCAGTATTTT. Encoded protein: CASSPAAGGTDTQYF.

This clone appeared once. This sequence joins TRBV18 and TRBJ2-1, with a possible D match to TRBD1 (6 bases). Trimming removed 1 base from V and 7 bases from J, with 14 bases in between. In germline, CDR1 is KGHSH, CDR2 LQKENI. The CDR3 runs 15 residues. CDR3 residues: CASSPLQDRLNEQFF. CDR3 nucleotides: TGTGCCAGCTCACCACTGCAAGACAGGCTGAATGAGCAGTTCTTC.

This clone showed up just once. The chain recombines TRBV29-1 with TRBJ2-7; no clear D. This CDR3 has 12 residues. Trimming cost V 5 bases and J 0 bases, with 8 bases left between them. Looked up from germline, CDR1 is SQVTM and CDR2 is ANQGSEA. This CDR3 is CSVSYPSYEQYF. CDR3 DNA: TGCAGCGTTTCCTATCCCTCCTACGAGCAGTACTTC.

The chain combines TRBV4-2 with TRBJ2-1; 10 bases align to TRBD1. The germline CDR1 and CDR2 sequences are LGHNA and YNFKEQ. CDR3 length: 16 amino acids. V was clipped by 4 bases and J by 4 bases; unmatched bases: 7. As DNA, the CDR3 is TGTGCCAGCAGCCCGAGGTTGGGACAGGGGTACAATGAGCAGTTCTTC. Translated: CASSPRLGQGYNEQFF.

CDR3 region: CASEDRGGTEAFF. The CDR3 coding sequence is TGTGCCAGCGAAGACAGGGGGGGGACTGAAGCTTTCTTT. The J gene is TRBJ1-1, the V gene TRBV6-6; 9 bases fit TRBD1. J lost 5 bases, V lost 8 bases, and 6 bases had no gene match. This CDR3 is 13 amino acids long. The germline gives CDR1 MNHNY, CDR2 SVGAGI (reference sequence).

The chain recombines TRBV7-2 with TRBJ2-3; possibly TRBD2 for D (7 bases). The germline V gene has CDR1 SGHTA and CDR2 FQGNSA. The CDR3 extends over 15 amino acids. V lost 2 bases to trimming and J lost 2 bases, with 11 bases between them. CDR3 amino acids: CASSLLRGATDTQYF. CDR3 coding DNA: TGTGCCAGCAGCTTATTACGGGGGGCCACAGATACGCAGTATTTT.

This clone came up a few times. The chain is built from TRBV6-6 and TRBJ1-2, with a possible D match to TRBD1 (6 bases). Trimming shortened V by 0 bases and J by 4 bases, and 9 bases separated the two germline ends. Germline assignment: CDR1 MNHNY and CDR2 SVGAGI (reference sequence). CDR3 length: 14 amino acids. CDR3 bases: TGTGCCAGCAGTTACTCGGCGGACAGCTATGGCTACACCTTC. This translates into CASSYSADSYGYTF.

The chain joins TRBV5-1 to TRBJ2-3; D call uncertain. Trimming left V 3 bases short and J 5 bases short, with 13 bases between. Germline V gene lookup returns CDR1 SGHRS and CDR2 YFSETQ. The CDR3 sequence is 14 residues long. In nucleotides, the CDR3 is TGCGCCAGCAGCTCGGATCCCCCTAGAGATACGCAGTATTTT. Protein product: CASSSDPPRDTQYF.

This chain uses TRBV7-9 with TRBJ2-3; TRBD2 matches 10 bases. Per the germline V gene, CDR1 is SEHNR and CDR2 is FQNEAQ (reference sequence). With 3 bases clipped from V and 0 bases from J, the junction kept 3 bases outside the gene matches. This CDR3 has 16 amino acids. The CDR3 loop reads CASSFQRGGSTDTQYF. The CDR3, as DNA: TGTGCCAGCAGCTTCCAGCGGGGGGGTAGCACAGATACGCAGTATTTT.

J is TRBJ2-1 and V is TRBV4-3; the match to TRBD2 covers 11 bases. Germline V gene data show CDR1 as LGHNA and CDR2 as YSLEER. This CDR3 has 18 amino acids. The junction had 13 bases not matched to a gene; V was cut back by 5 bases and J by 4 bases. The CDR3: CASSKTLAGGAQYNEQFF. The CDR3 DNA reads TGCGCCAGCAGCAAAACCTTAGCGGGGGGGGCCCAGTACAATGAGCAGTTCTTC.

This sequence joins TRBV29-1 and TRBJ2-3; the match to TRBD1 covers 7 bases. V shed 3 bases and J 0 bases; nucleotides not matched to a gene: 6. The V gene's germline CDR1 is SQVTM and CDR2 ANQGSEA. There are 15 residues in the CDR3. This CDR3 is CSVDDRASSTDTQYF. Here the CDR3 DNA reads TGCAGCGTTGATGACAGGGCCTCTAGCACAGATACGCAGTATTTT.

This clone appeared once. The V gene is TRBV5-8, the J gene TRBJ2-1; the match to TRBD1 covers 7 bases. Losses at the gene ends were 4 bases for V and 2 bases for J; bases not matched to a gene: 9. Germline V CDR1 and CDR2: SGHTS, YDEGEE. This CDR3 has 16 residues. The chain's CDR3 is CASSLLQGRPYNEQFF. The CDR3 DNA reads TGTGCCAGCAGCCTGCTACAGGGGCGACCCTACAATGAGCAGTTCTTC.